This TCR beta chain was obtained from a study of T cells in Graves' hyperthyroidism and ophthalmopathy. Findings of the study overall: In the blood, most expanded thyroid clonotypes above 0.001 appeared as well. From stable hyperthyroidism, ophthalmopathy was set apart by a 13 V-J model.

Amplification targeted TCR beta CDR3 regions from RNA transcripts. TCR CDR3 underwent first-round RT-PCR with the HTBI primer set. TCRdb re-called the multiplex PCR reads through MiXCR, storing one row per CDR3 protein. The sample holds approximately 400,000 distinct CDR3 sequences, about 15% seen once. Hyperthyroidism in the patients, aged 18 to 65, was newly diagnosed and under 2 months in duration. It was uncontrolled infection, other autoimmune disease, pregnancy or lactation that excluded patients. CDR3 length: 12 residues. Germline CDR1 is MDHEN and CDR2 is SYDVKM. V was cut by 3 bases and J by 1 base, with 3 bases left in between. This clonotype was seen repeatedly, ten times or more. Its antigen is currently unknown.

V and J are TRBV28 and TRBJ1-1; D ambiguous. Sequencing input: blood. The TCR was taken from a woman aged 25 to 39 with Graves' hyperthyroidism. In DNA, the CDR3 is TGTGCCAGCAGTTTTGGGAACACTGAAGCTTTCTTT. Protein product: CASSFGNTEAFF.